Sequencing of this T cell receptor beta chain was carried out in a study of blood T cells in healthy people across ages. Whole-study findings and limits: More naive CD4+ cells and higher diversity were found in long-lived than in aged donors. Per million T cells, TCR beta diversity dropped about linearly as age rose.

Per the germline V gene, CDR1 is SEHNR and CDR2 is FQNEAQ (reference sequence). The CDR3 is made up of 15 amino acids. This clonotype has only a few counts. Its antigen remains unidentified. The germline gene is not matched at one end of the junction; a read error may be the cause. For the second PCR, which ran for about 7 to 11 cycles, a sample-barcoded 5' primer and a J-beta primer mix were used. MiXCR, run by TCRdb on the 5' RACE reads, gives a single entry per CDR3 protein. The sample carries about 1.6 million distinct CDR3 sequences, about 35% recorded once. This TCR derives from a woman in her 30s in good health. The sequenced sample was blood. V and J are TRBV7-9 and TRBJ1-6; D unresolved. As DNA, the CDR3 is TGTGCCACCAGCGAGGGAAGCTCCTATAATTCACCCCTCCACTTT. Translation gives CATSEGSSYNSPLHF. Drawing the rest from reference TRBV7-9 and TRBJ1-6, the complete variable domain is DTGVSQNPRHKITKRGQNVTFRCDPISEHNRLYWYRQTLGQGPEFLTYFQNEAQLEKSRLLSDRFSAERPKGSFSTLEIQRTEQGDSAMYLCATSEGSSYNSPLHFGNGTRLTVT.